These T cell receptor beta chains were read from a single sample in a study of blood T cell repertoires in COVID-19. The method was immunoSEQ multiplex PCR; TCRdb's version includes in-frame clones alone and lacks a portion of them. The table has roughly 37,000 clones, just under 80% seen once; the top ten hold 33%. Material: peripheral blood. These receptors were taken from a man aged 55-75 years with acute or convalescent COVID-19. The CDR3 runs from the conserved cysteine through the conserved F or W. A D gene is named only where the DNA matches it firmly. Size is omitted from some rows. Given values are once, few, many or a class for expanded clones.

D gene: NA; V gene: TRBV7-9; clone size: NA; J gene: TRBJ2-5; CDR3 DNA: TGTGCCAGCAGCTCGACAGACACGGGCGGTTTGACCCAGTACTTC; CDR3 protein: CASSSTDTGGLTQYF
D gene: TRBD2; V gene: TRBV19; clone size: once; J gene: TRBJ2-2; CDR3 DNA: TGTGCCAGTAGTATTAGGGGGACTAGCGGGAACACCGGGGAGCTGTTTTTT; CDR3 protein: CASSIRGTSGNTGELFF
D gene: TRBD2; V gene: TRBV24-1; clone size: NA; J gene: TRBJ2-1; CDR3 DNA: TGTGCCACCAGTGATTCTGGACTAGCCCTACCCAATGAGCAGTTCTTC; CDR3 protein: CATSDSGLALPNEQFF
D gene: NA; V gene: TRBV5-6; clone size: NA; J gene: TRBJ2-3; CDR3 DNA: TGTGCCAGCACCTTTAATATGGGGAGTGGGGGCACAGATACGCAGTATTTT; CDR3 protein: CASTFNMGSGGTDTQYF
D gene: NA; V gene: TRBV3-1/TRBV3-2; clone size: NA; J gene: TRBJ2-1; CDR3 DNA: TGTGCCAGCAGCTCTCGGACAGTGAGCAATGAGCAGTTCTTC; CDR3 protein: CASSSRTVSNEQFF
D gene: NA; V gene: TRBV25-1; clone size: NA; J gene: TRBJ2-7; CDR3 DNA: TGTGCCAGCAGTGGTCTAGTTACCGAGCAGTACTTC; CDR3 protein: CASSGLVTEQYF
D gene: TRBD1; V gene: TRBV7-9; clone size: NA; J gene: TRBJ2-2; CDR3 DNA: TGTGCCAGGCGGGACAGGGACACCGGGGAGCTGTTTTTT; CDR3 protein: CARRDRDTGELFF
D gene: NA; V gene: TRBV5-5; clone size: NA; J gene: TRBJ2-5; CDR3 DNA: TGTGCCAGCACCGAGGTAGTCTCGGGAGCGGGCGAGACCCAGTACTTC; CDR3 protein: CASTEVVSGAGETQYF
D gene: NA; V gene: TRBV7-2; clone size: NA; J gene: TRBJ1-2; CDR3 DNA: TGTGCCAGCAGCTCCGCGGGCAGAAACCCTAACTATGGCTACACCTTC; CDR3 protein: CASSSAGRNPNYGYTF
D gene: NA; V gene: TRBV19; clone size: NA; J gene: TRBJ2-1; CDR3 DNA: TGTGCCACAAACACAGGGTCCAAGCAGTTCTTC; CDR3 protein: CATNTGSKQFF
D gene: TRBD1; V gene: TRBV18; clone size: NA; J gene: TRBJ1-1; CDR3 DNA: TGTGCCAGCTCATCACGGGGACAGGGAAGGGACACTGAAGCTTTCTTT; CDR3 protein: CASSSRGQGRDTEAFF
D gene: NA; V gene: TRBV15; clone size: once; J gene: TRBJ1-1; CDR3 DNA: TGTGCCACCAGCAGAGAACGGTTGAACACTGAAGCTTTCTTT; CDR3 protein: CATSRERLNTEAFF
D gene: TRBD1; V gene: TRBV5-5; clone size: NA; J gene: TRBJ1-6; CDR3 DNA: TGTGCCAGCAGCTTGAGGGACAGGGTATATTCACCCCTCCACTTT; CDR3 protein: CASSLRDRVYSPLHF
D gene: TRBD2; V gene: TRBV10-2; clone size: NA; J gene: TRBJ2-7; CDR3 DNA: TGCGCCAGCAAGGGGTGGACTAGCTACCACGAGCAGTACTTC; CDR3 protein: CASKGWTSYHEQYF
D gene: NA; V gene: TRBV7-8; clone size: NA; J gene: TRBJ2-2; CDR3 DNA: TGTGCCAGCACCCTTCACGAACTCACCGGGGAGCTGTTTTTT; CDR3 protein: CASTLHELTGELFF
D gene: NA; V gene: TRBV20-1; clone size: NA; J gene: TRBJ1-5; CDR3 DNA: TGCAGTGCTAGTTGGGACTCCAATCAGCCCCAGCATTTT; CDR3 protein: CSASWDSNQPQHF
D gene: NA; V gene: TRBV28; clone size: once; J gene: TRBJ2-6; CDR3 DNA: TGTGCCAGCAGACGAGACTTCTCTGGGGCCAACGTCCTGACTTTC; CDR3 protein: CASRRDFSGANVLTF
D gene: NA; V gene: TRBV19; clone size: once; J gene: TRBJ2-1; CDR3 DNA: TGTGCCACCAACAGCCGGGGGATCCTAAACAATGAGCAGTTCTTC; CDR3 protein: CATNSRGILNNEQFF
D gene: TRBD1; V gene: TRBV28; clone size: NA; J gene: TRBJ2-2; CDR3 DNA: TGTGCCAGCAATGACAGGGGATCGAACACCGGGGAGCTGTTTTTT; CDR3 protein: CASNDRGSNTGELFF
D gene: TRBD1; V gene: TRBV6-5; clone size: NA; J gene: TRBJ2-1; CDR3 DNA: TGTGCCAGCAGCACGACAGGGAGTGAGCAGTTCTTC; CDR3 protein: CASSTTGSEQFF
D gene: NA; V gene: TRBV3-1/TRBV3-2; clone size: NA; J gene: TRBJ1-5; CDR3 DNA: TGTGCCAGCAGCCAAGACCCTGCTAACAGCAATCAGCCCCAGCATTTT; CDR3 protein: CASSQDPANSNQPQHF
D gene: NA; V gene: TRBV6-5; clone size: NA; J gene: TRBJ2-4; CDR3 DNA: TGTGCCAGCGAAACAGGTTTTGCAAACATTCAGTACTTC; CDR3 protein: CASETGFANIQYF
D gene: NA; V gene: TRBV24-1; clone size: NA; J gene: TRBJ2-2; CDR3 DNA: TGTGCCACCAGTGATTTGCACGGTCGTGGGAACACCGGGGAGCTGTTTTTT; CDR3 protein: CATSDLHGRGNTGELFF
D gene: TRBD1; V gene: TRBV11-2; clone size: NA; J gene: TRBJ1-4; CDR3 DNA: TGTGCCAGCAGCCTCGGACAGGGGGCTTTCAATGAAAAACTGTTTTTT; CDR3 protein: CASSLGQGAFNEKLFF
D gene: NA; V gene: TRBV11-3; clone size: once; J gene: TRBJ2-5; CDR3 DNA: TGTGCCAGCAGAATAGGACTGAACCAAGAGACCCAGTACTTC; CDR3 protein: CASRIGLNQETQYF
D gene: NA; V gene: TRBV12-3/TRBV12-4; clone size: many; J gene: TRBJ1-6; CDR3 DNA: TGTGCCAGCAGTTTGAAAGAGTCTTCACCCCTCCACTTT; CDR3 protein: CASSLKESSPLHF
D gene: NA; V gene: TRBV18; clone size: NA; J gene: TRBJ1-4; CDR3 DNA: TGTGCCAGCTCATCCGCACTGGATGAAAAACTGTTTTTT; CDR3 protein: CASSSALDEKLFF
D gene: NA; V gene: TRBV7-2; clone size: NA; J gene: TRBJ2-7; CDR3 DNA: TGTGCCAGCAGCTTACCCCCAGGCTACGAGCAGTACTTC; CDR3 protein: CASSLPPGYEQYF
D gene: NA; V gene: TRBV30; clone size: NA; J gene: TRBJ1-1; CDR3 DNA: TGTGCCTGGAGTGTATGGGGCAGCGAGAACACTGAAGCTTTCTTT; CDR3 protein: CAWSVWGSENTEAFF
D gene: TRBD2; V gene: TRBV29-1; clone size: NA; J gene: TRBJ2-3; CDR3 DNA: TGCAGCGTTGAACTAGCGGGAGCAAGTAGCACAGATACGCAGTATTTT; CDR3 protein: CSVELAGASSTDTQYF
D gene: TRBD2; V gene: TRBV30; clone size: NA; J gene: TRBJ2-7; CDR3 DNA: TGTGCCTGGAGTGTAAAACCTAGCGGCCTTTCCCCCTACGAGCAGTACTTC; CDR3 protein: CAWSVKPSGLSPYEQYF
D gene: NA; V gene: TRBV20-1; clone size: NA; J gene: TRBJ2-4; CDR3 DNA: TGCAGTGCTAGTACAGGGCAAAACATTCAGTACTTC; CDR3 protein: CSASTGQNIQYF
D gene: NA; V gene: TRBV2; clone size: NA; J gene: TRBJ1-3; CDR3 DNA: TGTGCCAGCACAAGCTCCCACTCTGGAAACACCATATATTTT; CDR3 protein: CASTSSHSGNTIYF
D gene: TRBD1; V gene: TRBV7-6; clone size: NA; J gene: TRBJ1-1; CDR3 DNA: TGTGCCAGCAGCTTGACCGGGACAGGGGGATTTGAAGCTTTCTTT; CDR3 protein: CASSLTGTGGFEAFF
D gene: NA; V gene: TRBV9; clone size: NA; J gene: TRBJ2-1; CDR3 DNA: TGTGCCAGCAGCGTAGATCCCAGGGGCTCCTACAATGAGCAGTTCTTC; CDR3 protein: CASSVDPRGSYNEQFF
D gene: NA; V gene: TRBV5-6; clone size: NA; J gene: TRBJ2-7; CDR3 DNA: TGTGCCAGCAGCTTGGGTTCAACAGGGTCTGCTGGGCAGTACTTC; CDR3 protein: CASSLGSTGSAGQYF
D gene: NA; V gene: TRBV6-6; clone size: NA; J gene: TRBJ2-3; CDR3 DNA: TGTGCCAGCAGTTACTCGCTCAGCGCAGATACGCAGTATTTT; CDR3 protein: CASSYSLSADTQYF
D gene: NA; V gene: TRBV6-5; clone size: NA; J gene: TRBJ2-7; CDR3 DNA: TGTGCCAGCGCATTAGCTCCAAGCTACGAGCAGTACTTC; CDR3 protein: CASALAPSYEQYF
D gene: NA; V gene: TRBV5-4; clone size: NA; J gene: TRBJ1-1; CDR3 DNA: TGTGCCAGCAGCTTGCCCCAGGTGAACACTGAAGCTTTCTTT; CDR3 protein: CASSLPQVNTEAFF
D gene: NA; V gene: TRBV29-1; clone size: NA; J gene: TRBJ1-1; CDR3 DNA: TGCAGCGTTGCCACCACAGGGAACACTGAAGCTTTCTTT; CDR3 protein: CSVATTGNTEAFF
D gene: NA; V gene: TRBV5-8; clone size: NA; J gene: TRBJ2-7; CDR3 DNA: TGTGCCAGCAGCTTTCCGTCAAGGGGCATCCGCGAGCAGTACTTC; CDR3 protein: CASSFPSRGIREQYF